In its sample, the clone carrying this TCR beta chain was seen many times. Using its own MiXCR run on the PCR reads, TCRdb lists one record per CDR3 protein. Of about half a million distinct CDR3 sequences listed, less than 30% are singletons. This sample stems from a study of molecular identifiers for immune sequencing clone quantification. With 6 bases clipped from V and 3 bases from J, the junction kept 6 bases outside the gene matches. Germline CDR1 reads SEHNR; CDR2 reads FQNEAQ (reference sequence). The CDR3 sequence is 14 residues long. The sequenced material came from naive CD8+ T cells from blood, with Jurkat cell RNA spiked in. Sample subset: FACS-sorted CD8+CD4-CCR7+CD45RA+ naive T cells. This sequence was found in a human donor in good health. Some libraries in this study had Jurkat cell RNA spiked in. This chain uses TRBV7-9 with TRBJ1-1, with 8 bases that match TRBD1. CDR3: CASSSTGGDTEAFF. The DNA of the CDR3 is TGTGCCAGCAGTTCTACAGGGGGAGACACTGAAGCTTTCTTT.